The 6 T cell receptor beta chains given below trace back to one sample, sequenced in a study of monozygotic twins with inflammatory bowel disease. Following a re-call of the 5' RACE reads, TCRdb has one entry per CDR3 protein and lacks DNA. The table gives fewer than 550,000 distinct CDR3 sequences; the top ten clones make up approximately 2.3% of it. The sequenced sample consisted of blood. The source is a human donor with ulcerative colitis or Crohn's disease, or a healthy co-twin of an affected twin (not recorded which).

The chain is built from TRBV4-2 and TRBJ2-1; TCRdb's assignment of TRBD2 cannot be checked, as there is no DNA. This CDR3 has 16 residues. Looked up from germline, CDR1 is LGHNA and CDR2 is YNFKEQ. The CDR3 spells CASSQEGSGAYNEQFF.

The chain joins TRBV10-3 to TRBJ2-5. There are 14 residues in the CDR3. In germline, CDR1 is ENHRY, CDR2 SYGVKD. The CDR3 sequence: CAISESTVQETQYF.

The chain is built from TRBV10-3 and TRBJ1-5; TCRdb proposes TRBD1, but this gene call is untestable without DNA. CDR1 and CDR2 from the germline V gene are ENHRY and SYGVKD. The CDR3 totals 15 residues. The CDR3 sequence: CAISESAGAGQPQHF.

V gene TRBV7-9 combines with J gene TRBJ1-3; checking the TCRdb D call of TRBD1 is not possible without DNA. The CDR3 totals 15 residues. Germline CDR1 SEHNR, CDR2 FQNEAQ (reference sequence). This CDR3 reads CASSKTGGLGNTIYF.

The J gene is TRBJ2-1, the V gene TRBV5-5; TCRdb returns TRBD2, unconfirmable since there is no DNA. Germline V lookup: CDR1 SGHKS, CDR2 YYEKEE (reference sequence). This CDR3 has 16 amino acids. CDR3 protein: CASSSGRLAVSNEQFF.

This chain connects TRBV4-3 to TRBJ2-7; TCRdb names TRBD2, which stays unverified in the absence of DNA. This CDR3 has 15 residues. The germline V gene encodes CDR1 LGHNA and CDR2 YSLEER. The CDR3 sequence is CASSQDRTSGIEQYF.